This T cell receptor (beta chain) was observed in a study of T cell clusters in autoimmune cytopenias. TRB was amplified by touch-down multiplex PCR, primer pools A and B combined. TCRdb reworked the multiplex PCR reads into one entry per CDR3 protein, no DNA. The specimen's table records 6,800 or so distinct CDR3 sequences. Whole-study findings and limits: Clustering suggested that physiological T cell clusters were missing in primary autoimmune cytopenia patients.

About this clonotype itself: Its antigen is still unknown.

Germline-derived CDR1 and CDR2 are MNHEY and SVGEGT. CDR3 length equals 11 residues. TRB amplification used roughly 250 ng of peripheral blood genomic DNA. The data were also submitted as part of a second study, on T cell repertoires in aging, cancer and after chemotherapy. That source notes: The full dataset contained millions of TCR reads. In healthy donors, age-related TCR diversity loss mainly reflected lost richness.

The sequence derives from a human donor in good health. Sequencing was carried out using peripheral blood. The chain joins TRBV6-2 or TRBV6-3 to TRBJ2-1. The chain's CDR3 is CASSWTDEQFF.